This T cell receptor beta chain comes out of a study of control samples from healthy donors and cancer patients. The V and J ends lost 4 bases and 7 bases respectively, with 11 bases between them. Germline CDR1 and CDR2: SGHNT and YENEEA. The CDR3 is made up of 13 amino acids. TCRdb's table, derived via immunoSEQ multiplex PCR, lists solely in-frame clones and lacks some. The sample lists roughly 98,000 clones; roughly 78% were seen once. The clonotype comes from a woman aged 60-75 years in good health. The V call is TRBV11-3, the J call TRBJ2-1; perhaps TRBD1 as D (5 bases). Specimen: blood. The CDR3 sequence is CASSSPGKNEQFF. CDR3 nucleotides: TGTGCCAGCAGCTCCCCAGGGAAGAATGAGCAGTTCTTC.